The entry that follows covers one TCR beta chain sequence. These data originate in a study of cytomegalovirus exposure and HLA in healthy donors. The PCR was carried out with 60 Vbeta primers and 13 Jbeta primers. The data were produced by immunoSEQ multiplex PCR, yet TCRdb's version contains in-frame clones alone and is incomplete. This table has 100,000 to 150,000 clones, approximately 80% appearing once. CDR1 and CDR2 (germline): SGHRS, YFSETQ. The CDR3 length is 15 residues. The trim removed 1 base at V and 2 bases at J, leaving 2 bases unmatched. The sequence was collected from a woman aged 40 to 50 in good health and CMV-seropositive. The V and J genes are TRBV5-1 and TRBJ2-3; TRBD2 agrees at 9 bases. Material: PBMCs. The CDR3: CASSLRLAATDTQYF. CDR3 sequence (DNA): TGCGCCAGCAGCTTGAGACTAGCGGCCACAGATACGCAGTATTTT.